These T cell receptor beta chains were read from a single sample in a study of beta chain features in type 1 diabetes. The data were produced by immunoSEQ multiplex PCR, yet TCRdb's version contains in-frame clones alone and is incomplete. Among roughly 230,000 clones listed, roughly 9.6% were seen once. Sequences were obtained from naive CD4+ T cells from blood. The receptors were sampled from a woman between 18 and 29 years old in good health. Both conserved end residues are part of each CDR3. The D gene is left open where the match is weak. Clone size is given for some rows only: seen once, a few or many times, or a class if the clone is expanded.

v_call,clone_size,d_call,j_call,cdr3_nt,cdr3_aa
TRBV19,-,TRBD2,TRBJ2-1,TGTGCCACAGGGACTAGCGGGAGGGCCAGTGAGCAGTTCTTC,CATGTSGRASEQFF
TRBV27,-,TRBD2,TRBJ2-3,TGTGCCAGCAGTTCCGAGGGACTACGCACAGATACGCAGTATTTT,CASSSEGLRTDTQYF
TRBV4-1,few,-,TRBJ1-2,TGCGCCAGCAGCCAAGTCGGGAGTCGGGGCTACACCTTC,CASSQVGSRGYTF
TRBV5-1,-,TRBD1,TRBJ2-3,TGCGCCAGCACCCGAAGAGGGGACAGGGGGCGACAGGTTACAGATACGCAGTATTTT,CASTRRGDRGRQVTDTQYF
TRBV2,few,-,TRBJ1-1,TGTGCCAGCCGGATAGAAGAAGAGCGGGGGACTGAAGCTTTCTTT,CASRIEEERGTEAFF
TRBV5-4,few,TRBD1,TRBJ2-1,TGTGCCAGCAGCCCCAAGACAGGGAATAACTACAATGAGCAGTTCTTC,CASSPKTGNNYNEQFF
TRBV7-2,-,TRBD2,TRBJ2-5,TGTGCCAGCAGCTCAAATCTAGCGGGGGTCGAGACCCAGTACTTC,CASSSNLAGVETQYF
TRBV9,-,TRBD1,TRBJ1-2,TGTGCCAGCAGCGTAGCCTCTCACGGGACAGCCTATGGCTACACCTTC,CASSVASHGTAYGYTF
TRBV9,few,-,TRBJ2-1,TGTGCCAGCAGCGTAACCCCAATCCCCATAGCGGCAGTTGGGGCAATGGATGAGCAGTTCTTC,CASSVTPIPIAAVGAMDEQFF
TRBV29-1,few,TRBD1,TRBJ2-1,TGCAGCACCACAGGGGGCGCCTACAATGAGCAGTTCTTC,CSTTGGAYNEQFF
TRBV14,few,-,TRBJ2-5,TGTGCCAGCAGCCAAGGGCGGACTCGTTCCCGTGAAGAGACCCAGTACTTC,CASSQGRTRSREETQYF
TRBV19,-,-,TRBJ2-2,TGTGCCAGTAGTATAGATTTGACCAGGGCCGGGGAGCTGTTTTTT,CASSIDLTRAGELFF
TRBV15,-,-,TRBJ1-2,TGTGCCACCAGCATGTGGGAGCGGGGCTCGGATGGCTACACCTTC,CATSMWERGSDGYTF
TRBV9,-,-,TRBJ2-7,TGTGCCAGCAGCGTAGCGGGGTACTCCTACGAGCAGTACTTC,CASSVAGYSYEQYF
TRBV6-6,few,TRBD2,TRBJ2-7,TGTGCCAGCAGTGGGGGACTAGCGGGAGGCTACGAGCAGTACTTC,CASSGGLAGGYEQYF
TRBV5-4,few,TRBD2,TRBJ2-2,TGTGCCAGCAGCTTGTTGTCGGCGGGGGGACGGACCGGGGAGCTGTTTTTT,CASSLLSAGGRTGELFF
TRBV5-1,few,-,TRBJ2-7,TGCGCCAGCAGCATAGGACTCCTCAAGGACGAGCAGTACTTC,CASSIGLLKDEQYF
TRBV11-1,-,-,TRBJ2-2,TGTGCCAGCAGCTTAGATAGGGGCCAGAACACCGGGGAGCTGTTTTTT,CASSLDRGQNTGELFF
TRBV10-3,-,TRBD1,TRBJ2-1,TGTGCCATCAGTGAGTCAAAGGGGGCCTCCTACAATGAGCAGTTCTTC,CAISESKGASYNEQFF
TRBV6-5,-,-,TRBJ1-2,TGTGCCAGCAGTTACCGGGGTACCTATGGCTACACCTTC,CASSYRGTYGYTF
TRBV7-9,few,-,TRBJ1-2,TGTGCCAGCAGCTTAGTGGGGGGGACATCCCTAATGGATGGCTACACCTTC,CASSLVGGTSLMDGYTF
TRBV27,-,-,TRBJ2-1,TGTGCCAGCAGTTGGCGGGATGAGCAGTTCTTC,CASSWRDEQFF
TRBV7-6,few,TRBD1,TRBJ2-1,TGTGCCAGCAGCTCGCGACAGGGGACTTACAATGAGCAGTTCTTC,CASSSRQGTYNEQFF
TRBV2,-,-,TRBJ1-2,TGTGCCAGCAGGGGCACGAACTATGGCTACACCTTC,CASRGTNYGYTF
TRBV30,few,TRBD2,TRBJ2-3,TGTGCCTGGAGTGTAATAGCGGGAGGGATCGCAGATACGCAGTATTTT,CAWSVIAGGIADTQYF
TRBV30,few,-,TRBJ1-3,TGTGCCTGGAGTGAACAGGCTGGAAACACCATATATTTT,CAWSEQAGNTIYF
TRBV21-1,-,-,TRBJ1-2,TGTGCCAGCAGCAACCGGGACAGTGGCAGGGAAGGAGGCTACACCTTC,CASSNRDSGREGGYTF
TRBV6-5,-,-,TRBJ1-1,TGTGCCAGCAGTACAGGGACCCAGAACACTGAAGCTTTCTTT,CASSTGTQNTEAFF
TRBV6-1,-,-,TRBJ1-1,TGTGCCAGCACCTTACGGGAGACAAACGTAGCTTTCTTT,CASTLRETNVAFF
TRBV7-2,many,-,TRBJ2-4,TGTGCCAGCAGCTTGTCTCTAGCCAAAAACATTCAGTACTTC,CASSLSLAKNIQYF
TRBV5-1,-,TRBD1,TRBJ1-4,TGCGCCAGCAGCCAGACGGGGGACAGCACTAATGAAAAACTGTTTTTT,CASSQTGDSTNEKLFF
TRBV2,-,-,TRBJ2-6,TGTGCCAGCAGTGAAGCGCTTCAGGGATTGGGCTCTGGGGCCAACGTCCTGACTTTC,CASSEALQGLGSGANVLTF
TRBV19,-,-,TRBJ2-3,TGTGCCACCGGTTTGATCACAGATACGCAGTATTTT,CATGLITDTQYF
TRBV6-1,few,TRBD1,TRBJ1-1,TGTGCCAGCAGTGTGGACAGGGGCCCGAACACTGAAGCTTTCTTT,CASSVDRGPNTEAFF
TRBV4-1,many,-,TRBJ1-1,TGCGCCAGCAGCCAAACAGGATTAAACACTGAAGCTTTCTTT,CASSQTGLNTEAFF
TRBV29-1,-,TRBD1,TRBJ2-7,TGCAGCGTCGAAACAGGGGTTGCCTACGAGCAGTACTTC,CSVETGVAYEQYF
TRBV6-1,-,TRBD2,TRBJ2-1,TGTGCCAGCAGTGCAGCGTTAGCGGGGCCTTACAATGAGCAGTTCTTC,CASSAALAGPYNEQFF
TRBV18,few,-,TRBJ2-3,TGTGCCAGCTCACCAGGAGGAGATACGCAGTATTTT,CASSPGGDTQYF
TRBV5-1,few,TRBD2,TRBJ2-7,TGCGCCAGCAGCCGGACTAGCGGGGATACCTACGAGCAGTACTTC,CASSRTSGDTYEQYF
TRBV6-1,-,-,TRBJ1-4,TGTGCCAGCAGTGTACGAAGGAGGGCGGGGGCGGAAAAACTGTTTTTT,CASSVRRRAGAEKLFF
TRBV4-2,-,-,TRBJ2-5,TGTGCCAGCAGCGACCGCAGGGGAGAGACCCAGTACTTC,CASSDRRGETQYF
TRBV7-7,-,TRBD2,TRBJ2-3,TGTGCCAGCAGCTCTAGCGGGAGGTTCGAAGATACGCAGTATTTT,CASSSSGRFEDTQYF
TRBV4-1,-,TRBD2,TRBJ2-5,TGCGCCAGCAGTCAACTAGCGGGGGGGCCTAAGGAGACCCAGTACTTC,CASSQLAGGPKETQYF
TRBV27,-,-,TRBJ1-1,TGTGCCAGCGGGGGGACCCCGGACACTGAAGCTTTCTTT,CASGGTPDTEAFF
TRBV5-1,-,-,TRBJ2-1,TGCGCCAGCAGCTTGATAGGAGGGGTATTGGATGAGCAGTTCTTC,CASSLIGGVLDEQFF
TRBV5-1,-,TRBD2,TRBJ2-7,TGCGCCAGCAAAGCCGGGACTATCACCTACGAGCAGTACTTC,CASKAGTITYEQYF
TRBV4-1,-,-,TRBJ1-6,TGCGCCAGCAGCCAAGGGGGGGGTCGGAACTATAATTCACCCCTCCACTTT,CASSQGGGRNYNSPLHF
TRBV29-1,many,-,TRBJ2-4,TGCAGCGTCTCCCCAGGGAACATTCAGTACTTC,CSVSPGNIQYF
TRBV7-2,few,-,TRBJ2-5,TGTGCCAGCAGCCCCCGGGGAGAGACCCAGTACTTC,CASSPRGETQYF
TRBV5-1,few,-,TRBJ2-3,TGCGCCAGCAGTCCGGGTGCGGATACGCAGTATTTT,CASSPGADTQYF
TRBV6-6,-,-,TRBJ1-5,TGTGCCAGCAAGGGAGTGAGCAATCAGCCCCAGCATTTT,CASKGVSNQPQHF
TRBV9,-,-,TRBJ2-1,TGTGCCAGCAGCGTAGTAAGCGGCGAGCAGTTCTTC,CASSVVSGEQFF
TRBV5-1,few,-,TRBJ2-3,TGCGCCAGCAGCTCCAAGACTAGTTCTCCCGATACGCAGTATTTT,CASSSKTSSPDTQYF